This TCR beta chain was recovered during a study of T cell responses to AZD1222 COVID-19 vaccine. Study-wide points: Clonal diversity was possibly underestimated, and white British individuals and females predominated among donors. Just 5 or 6 AZD1222 recipients tested seropositive at baseline. None of the repertoires were sampled until the peak T cell response had passed.

Trimming took 1 base from V and 11 from J, leaving 16 bases between them. The germline V gene encodes CDR1 SGHRS and CDR2 YFSETQ. The CDR3 sequence is 14 residues long. The protocol was immunoSEQ multiplex PCR, while the TCRdb copy is restricted to in-frame clones and leaves out a portion. The repertoire holds about 98,000 clones, around 87% seen once, with 4% to 6% in the top ten. In the case of this clone: The antigen is not known.

V usage is TRBV5-1 and J usage is TRBJ2-1, with D perhaps TRBD2 (6 bases). The sequencing here drew on peripheral blood, taken on day 0 of AZD1222 vaccination. This sequence was found in an adult in good health. CDR3 nucleotides: TGCGCCAGCAGCTTGACGGGGGTCGGAGACAAGCAGTTCTTC. Translating it yields CASSLTGVGDKQFF.